The clone carrying this T cell receptor (beta chain) is a singleton in its sample. The antigen remains undetermined. PCR primers comprised 60 Vbeta and 13 Jbeta primers. The protocol was immunoSEQ multiplex PCR, while the TCRdb copy is restricted to in-frame clones and leaves out a portion. Of about 130,000 clones in the sample, about 80% were seen once. The data were taken from a study of cytomegalovirus exposure and HLA in healthy donors. Looked up from germline, CDR1 is KGHSH and CDR2 is LQKENI. CDR3 length equals 17 residues. V lost 1 base and J 0 bases, leaving 13 bases between the germline ends. General observations from the study: Reportedly, HLA-A and HLA-B alleles of most subjects were accurately predicted from TCR beta. What was likely a sequencing artifact was a cluster of highly shared sequence variants.

The V gene is TRBV18, the J gene TRBJ1-3; D gene uncertain. What was sequenced was PBMCs. The TCR originated in a man aged 25 to 45 in good health and CMV-seronegative. CDR3 DNA sequence: TGTGCCAGCTCACCACTTGTAGGAGCCGGCTCTGGAAACACCATATATTTT. Translating gives CASSPLVGAGSGNTIYF.